The sequence of this T cell receptor beta chain was determined in a study of Tregs in tolerant kidney transplant recipients. Points on this clone: The antigen is undetermined.

Using immunoSEQ multiplex PCR, the repertoire was profiled, and TCRdb retains in-frame clones only, with some absent. The sample has about 240,000 clones; roughly 80% are singletons. Germline V gene data show CDR1 as SGHRS and CDR2 as YFSETQ. This CDR3 is built from 16 residues. Unmatched junction bases numbered 3, after V lost 0 bases and J lost 0 bases. General study points: Activated donor B cell expansion appeared to reveal the most relevant donor-specific TCRbeta repertoire. No direct test of biological reproducibility was done here.

Unstimulated regulatory T cells (CD4+CD25+CD127-), CD4+CD25- non-regulatory cells, CD4 and CD8 cells were FACS-sorted from thawed PBMCs. The rearrangement joins TRBV5-1 to TRBJ1-1; 9 positions match TRBD1. The source material was CD4+ T cells from blood. This clonotype was sampled from a human donor in good health. The CDR3 spells CASSLAGTGLNTEAFF. CDR3 in DNA: TGCGCCAGCAGCTTGGCCGGGACAGGGCTGAACACTGAAGCTTTCTTT. The whole variable domain, filled in from reference TRBV5-1 and TRBJ1-1, reads KAGVTQTPRYLIKTRGQQVTLSCSPISGHRSVSWYQQTPGQGLQFLFEYFSETQRNKGNFPGRFSGRQFSNSRSEMNVSTLELGDSALYLCASSLAGTGLNTEAFFGQGTRLTVV.